The present T cell receptor beta chain was sequenced within a study of T-cell reconstitution after alpha-beta-depleted transplantation in children (dated by TCRdb to 2016 to 2018). In the study overall: The study quantitatively tracked T-cell immune reconstitution after TCRalphabeta/CD19-depleted allogeneic hematopoietic cell transplantation in children using TCR repertoire profiling.

General study outcomes and caveats: Over the following months the frequencies of hyperexpanded clones went down, and after one year T-cell counts and TCRbeta diversity were mostly credited to newly produced T cells. In some patients, high TCRbeta diversity at day 60 was attributed to recipient T cells and intrathymic progenitors that had survived conditioning. The apparently early recovery of alphabetaT-cell counts about two months after transplant reportedly depended on only several hundred rapidly expanded clones that came from non-depleted graft cells.

Libraries were built with PCR. TCRdb records Illumina HiSeq 2500 as the sequencer. TCR library preparation used molecular barcoding, with unique molecular identifiers applied to normalize quantification of the TCRbeta repertoire. TCRdb reprocessed the public reads (quality trimming at Q25 with fastp, clone calling with MiXCR) and kept in-frame beta chains. CDR3 protein duplicates are merged, each entry listing the most common genes and DNA. The sample table shows about 460,000 distinct CDR3 sequences, and about 11% are seen once. The ten largest account for 2% to 2.5% of the sample. About this clonotype: Its antigen target is currently unknown. Within one base of it there is no much larger clone, and no base qualities were kept.

The sample's treatment or condition label, decoded: allogeneic hematopoietic cell transplantation with graft depleted of TCRalphabeta T cells and CD19 B cells. TCRalphabeta/CD19-depleted allogeneic hematopoietic cell grafts were given to the transplant recipients, all of whom were children. The sequenced sample was PBMCs, obtained before TCRalphabeta/CD19-depleted stem cell transplant. This TCR derives from a child aged 2-15 years with inherited bone marrow failure, due to receive a stem cell transplant.

CDR3 protein: CAWSGVGGVAGELFF. The nucleotide sequence is TGTGCCTGGAGTGGGGTCGGGGGGGTCGCCGGGGAGCTGTTTTTT. The chain uses TRBV30 and TRBJ2-2; 8 bases in the junction line up with TRBD2. The junction shows trimming of 1 base on V and 6 bases on J, and the gene matches do not reach 7 bases of it. The germline V gene (reference sequence) supplies CDR1 GTSNPN and CDR2 SVGIG. From cysteine to phenylalanine, the CDR3 is 15 amino acids long. The only DNA kept is the CDR3, 45 bases in frame from the first base.